A single T cell receptor beta chain is shown here with its context. Its cognate antigen is unknown. These data originate in a study of PD-1 blockade in classical Hodgkin lymphoma. Whole-study findings and limits: There was a significant rise in CD4+ TCR diversity by C4D1, with no such rise for CD8+.

Documented time point: cycle 4 day 1 (C4D1), after around six weeks of nivolumab. The patients all showed relapse after autologous stem cell transplantation, while their brentuximab vedotin exposure varied. Complete response, partial response or progressive disease was recorded as best response. The data were produced by immunoSEQ multiplex PCR, yet TCRdb's version contains in-frame clones alone and is incomplete. Seen here are over 50,000 clones, roughly 86% observed once, and the top ten hold 6% to 7.5%. The CDR3 is 16 amino acids. The trim removed 6 bases at V and 3 bases at J, leaving 13 bases unmatched. The V gene's germline CDR1 is MNHNY and CDR2 SVGAGI (reference sequence).

Here the sequenced sample was peripheral blood mononuclear cells (PBMCs), taken before the fourth cycle of nivolumab. This clonotype was sampled from a human donor with classical Hodgkin lymphoma. V gene TRBV6-6 combines with J gene TRBJ1-2; 7 bases match TRBD1. CDR3 in DNA: TGTGCCAGCAGCCCCGGGACAGCGGGGAGGTACTATGGCTACACCTTC. Translated: CASSPGTAGRYYGYTF.